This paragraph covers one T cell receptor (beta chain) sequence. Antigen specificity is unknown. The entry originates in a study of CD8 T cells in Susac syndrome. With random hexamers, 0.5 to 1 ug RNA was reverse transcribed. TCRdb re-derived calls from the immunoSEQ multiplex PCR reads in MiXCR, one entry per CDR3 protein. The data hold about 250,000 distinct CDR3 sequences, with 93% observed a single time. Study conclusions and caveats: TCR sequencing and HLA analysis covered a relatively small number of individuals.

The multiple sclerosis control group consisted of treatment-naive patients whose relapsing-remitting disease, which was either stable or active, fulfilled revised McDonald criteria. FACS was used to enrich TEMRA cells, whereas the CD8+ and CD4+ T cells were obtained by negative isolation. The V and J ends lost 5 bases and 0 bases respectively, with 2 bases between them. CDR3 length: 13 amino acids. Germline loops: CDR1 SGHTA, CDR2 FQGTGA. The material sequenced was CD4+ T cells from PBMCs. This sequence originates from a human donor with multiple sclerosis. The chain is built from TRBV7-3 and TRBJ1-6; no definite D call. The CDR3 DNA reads TGTGCCAGCAGCAGCTCCTATAATTCACCCCTCCACTTT. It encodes CASSSSYNSPLHF.